Detailed here is one T cell receptor (beta chain). The antigen is not known. Only in-frame clones appear in the TCRdb table, and some are missing; sequencing was by immunoSEQ multiplex PCR. The sample lists about 220,000 clones; approximately 86% were seen once. This entry belongs to a study of cytomegalovirus exposure and HLA in healthy donors. Study outcomes and limitations: Rarity marked most TCR sequences, yet some public TCRs occurred in many donors. Subsequent analysis of the 120 or so validation repertoires found a tendency for first-cohort TCR clusters to co-occur.

The clonotype comes from a woman aged 18 to 35 in good health and CMV-seronegative. The sample consisted of PBMCs.

The CDR3 loop is CASSFSLTGELFF. Here the CDR3 DNA reads TGTGCCAGCAGCTTCAGTTTAACCGGGGAGCTGTTTTTT. This chain uses TRBV7-9 with TRBJ2-2; D uncertain. Germline CDR1 reads SEHNR; CDR2 reads FQNEAQ (reference sequence). Deletions cut 3 bases from V and 5 bases from J, with 7 bases between. The CDR3 is 13 residues long. Together with reference TRBV7-9 and TRBJ2-2, the CDR3 gives the full variable domain: DTGVSQNPRHKITKRGQNVTFRCDPISEHNRLYWYRQTLGQGPEFLTYFQNEAQLEKSRLLSDRFSAERPKGSFSTLEIQRTEQGDSAMYLCASSFSLTGELFFGEGSRLTVL.